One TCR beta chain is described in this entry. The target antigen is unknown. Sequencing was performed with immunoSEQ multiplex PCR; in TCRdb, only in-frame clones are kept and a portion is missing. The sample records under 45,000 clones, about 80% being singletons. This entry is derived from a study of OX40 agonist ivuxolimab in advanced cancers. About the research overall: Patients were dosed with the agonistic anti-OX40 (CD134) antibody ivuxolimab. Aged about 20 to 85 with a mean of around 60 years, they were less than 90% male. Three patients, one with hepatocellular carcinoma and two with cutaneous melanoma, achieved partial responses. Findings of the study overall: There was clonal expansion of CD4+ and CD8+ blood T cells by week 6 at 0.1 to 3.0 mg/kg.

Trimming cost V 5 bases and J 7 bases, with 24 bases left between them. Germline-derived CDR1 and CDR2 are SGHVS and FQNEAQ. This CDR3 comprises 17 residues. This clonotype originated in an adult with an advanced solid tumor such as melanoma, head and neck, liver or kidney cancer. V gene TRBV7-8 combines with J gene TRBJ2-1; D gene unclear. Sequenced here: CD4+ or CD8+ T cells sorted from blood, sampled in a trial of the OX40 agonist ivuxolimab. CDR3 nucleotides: TGTGCCAGCAGCCAACCTCCCAGAATAGCTGACTTGAATGAGCAGTTCTTC. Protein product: CASSQPPRIADLNEQFF. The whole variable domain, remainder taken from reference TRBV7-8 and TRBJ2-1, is GAGVSQSPRYKVAKRGQDVALRCDPISGHVSLFWYQQALGQGPEFLTYFQNEAQLDKSGLPSDRFFAERPEGSVSTLKIQRTQQEDSAVYLCASSQPPRIADLNEQFFGPGTRLTVL.